The present T cell receptor (beta chain) was sequenced within a study of post-analysis software for immune sequencing data. On the study more broadly: Both relapsing-remitting and secondary progressive multiple sclerosis featured among the disease courses, as did progressive-relapsing multiple sclerosis.

Sequencing libraries made from TCR beta cDNA carried unique molecular identifiers. Using its own MiXCR run on the PCR reads, TCRdb lists one record per CDR3 protein. This sample yields a few hundred thousand distinct CDR3 sequences, of which roughly 36% are seen a single time; 13% belongs to the top ten. Concerning this clonotype itself: Its antigen is unidentified.

This CDR3 contains 18 residues. The V and J ends lost 5 bases and 0 bases respectively, with 22 bases between them. Germline V lookup: CDR1 LNHNV, CDR2 YYDKDF (reference sequence). General study findings and limits: The study found TRBV5-6, TRBV5-1 and TRBV20-1 among a few TRBV segments more frequent in patients than controls. Samples from one preparation batch, clustered by F measure, grouped strongly together.

The receptor was isolated from a girl aged 10 to 17 with multiple sclerosis. The chain joins TRBV15 to TRBJ1-2; a weak D match, TRBD1 (5 bases). Sample: blood. The CDR3: CATSPGTLGGRSNYGYTF. The DNA of the CDR3 is TGTGCCACCAGCCCCGGAACGCTGGGGGGGAGGTCTAACTATGGCTACACCTTC.